The 5 T cell receptor beta chains below all came from one sample that was sequenced in a study of blood T cell repertoires in COVID-19. TCRdb's copy holds only in-frame clones and misses some; the assay was immunoSEQ multiplex PCR. The top ten clones hold 0.95% to 1.3% of a sample with around 300,000 clones, nearly 90% of them seen once. Specimen: peripheral blood. All receptors come from a woman aged 40 to 50 with COVID-19, enrolled during active disease.

CDR3 sequence reads: CASSLSRHSGNTIYF. DNA for the CDR3: TGTGCCAGCAGTTTATCGAGGCACTCTGGAAACACCATATATTTT. This chain links TRBV27 with TRBJ1-3; no reliable D call. Trimming shortened V by 0 bases and J by 0 bases, and 6 bases separated the two germline ends. This CDR3 spans 15 amino acids. Germline CDR1 MNHEY, CDR2 SMNVEV (reference sequence).

The chain combines TRBV9 with TRBJ1-3; TRBD1 agrees at 9 bases. The CDR3 is 19 residues long. Germline-derived CDR1 and CDR2 are SGDLS and YYNGEE. V lost 3 bases to trimming and J lost 0 bases; unmatched junction nucleotides: 13. CDR3 residues: CASSAVGQGIGASGNTIYF. In DNA, the CDR3 is TGTGCCAGCAGCGCCGTAGGACAGGGGATTGGAGCCTCTGGAAACACCATATATTTT.

The J gene is TRBJ1-4, the V gene TRBV4-2; 7 nucleotides agree with TRBD1. The germline V gene encodes CDR1 LGHNA and CDR2 YNFKEQ. V dropped 4 bases and J dropped 4; count of bases not matched to a gene: 9. The CDR3 is 16 amino acids. The CDR3 DNA reads as TGTGCCAGCAGCCCGTCAGGGGGGACGTATAATGAAAAACTGTTTTTT. This codes for CASSPSGGTYNEKLFF.

The chain employs TRBV27 and TRBJ1-1; maybe TRBD1 (5 bases). Germline V gene data show CDR1 as MNHEY and CDR2 as SMNVEV (reference sequence). The germline V and J ends were trimmed by 0 bases and 2 bases, with 10 bases remaining between them. The CDR3 is made up of 15 amino acids. The CDR3 reads CASSLSVQGNTEAFF. The CDR3 DNA sequence: TGTGCCAGCAGTTTATCGGTTCAGGGAAACACTGAAGCTTTCTTT.

This clone came up a few times. J is TRBJ1-6 and V is TRBV19; D is undetermined. V was shortened by 5 bases and J by 0 bases, with 11 bases between the two germline ends. Germline V CDR1 and CDR2: LNHDA, SQIVND (reference sequence). The CDR3 runs 16 residues. CDR3 DNA sequence: TGTGCCAGTAGTGCCACAGAAAGCTCCTATAATTCACCCCTCCACTTT. As protein: CASSATESSYNSPLHF.